These T cell receptor beta chains were read from a single sample in a study of beta chain features in type 1 diabetes. Clones were sequenced by immunoSEQ multiplex PCR, and TCRdb holds only the in-frame ones, with some missing. The top ten hold about 0.63% of the sample, which has more than 300,000 clones, around 10% seen once. Specimen: central memory CD4+ T cells from blood. The receptors derive from a man aged 30 to 45 with type 1 diabetes. CDR3s include the opening cysteine and the closing phenylalanine or tryptophan. Each record gives: D gene, J gene, clone size, V gene, CDR3 protein, CDR3 DNA. The D gene is left open where the match is weak. Clone size is shown for a subset of rows, as once, few, many or a class of expanded clone.

TRBD2	TRBJ2-1	few	TRBV5-1	CASSQLGLAVNNEQFF	TGCGCCAGCAGCCAACTCGGACTAGCGGTTAACAATGAGCAGTTCTTC
.	TRBJ1-5	.	TRBV7-2	CASSLAGTTNQPQHF	TGTGCCAGCAGCTTAGCCGGGACGACCAATCAGCCCCAGCATTTT
.	TRBJ2-7	.	TRBV7-6	CASSLAEGDEQYF	TGTGCCAGCAGCTTAGCTGAGGGGGACGAGCAGTACTTC
.	TRBJ2-1	.	TRBV5-4	CASSSPIGTQFF	TGTGCCAGCAGCTCCCCGATCGGGACCCAGTTCTTC
TRBD1	TRBJ2-7	few	TRBV10-3	CASRGTGTYEQYF	TGTGCCAGCAGGGGGACGGGGACCTACGAGCAGTACTTC
.	TRBJ2-1	.	TRBV5-4	CASSPDKYNEQFF	TGTGCCAGCAGCCCAGACAAATACAATGAGCAGTTCTTC
.	TRBJ2-5	many	TRBV4-1	CASSQELATQETQYF	TGCGCCAGCAGCCAAGAGTTGGCTACCCAAGAGACCCAGTACTTC
.	TRBJ2-1	few	TRBV6-6	CASSNVGTEQFF	TGTGCCAGCAGTAACGTGGGGACTGAGCAGTTCTTC
TRBD1	TRBJ1-2	.	TRBV7-2	CASSSGQGHGYTF	TGTGCCAGCAGCTCCGGACAGGGGCATGGCTACACCTTC
.	TRBJ2-1	.	TRBV4-3	CASSLSSAYNEQFF	TGCGCCAGCAGCTTGTCTAGCGCGTACAATGAGCAGTTCTTC
.	TRBJ1-1	many	TRBV7-9	CASSVREDTEAFF	TGTGCCAGCAGCGTCCGGGAGGACACTGAAGCTTTCTTT
.	TRBJ2-6	.	TRBV30	CAWSVHQASGANVLTF	TGTGCCTGGAGTGTACATCAGGCCTCTGGGGCCAACGTCCTGACTTTC
.	TRBJ2-7	few	TRBV7-9	CASSETSGHHDTEQYF	TGTGCCAGCAGCGAGACCTCGGGACACCACGATACCGAGCAGTACTTC
.	TRBJ2-1	many	TRBV2	CASSSNGENEQFF	TGTGCCAGCAGTTCGAACGGTGAAAATGAGCAGTTCTTC
.	TRBJ2-7	.	TRBV28	CASSLVSVGYEQYF	TGTGCCAGCAGTTTAGTCAGCGTGGGATACGAGCAGTACTTC
.	TRBJ1-1	.	TRBV27	CASSLSSTRQFLVNTEAFF	TGTGCCAGCAGTTTATCCTCGACTCGACAGTTTTTGGTGAACACTGAAGCTTTCTTT
.	TRBJ1-1	few	TRBV6-1	CASSVSWDTEAFF	TGTGCCAGCAGTGTCTCCTGGGACACTGAAGCTTTCTTT
.	TRBJ2-3	.	TRBV6-5	CASSLRARADTQYF	TGTGCCAGCAGTTTAAGGGCGAGGGCAGATACGCAGTATTTT
.	TRBJ1-4	many	TRBV10-1	CASSVRTNEKLFF	TGCGCCAGCAGTGTGAGGACGAATGAAAAACTGTTTTTT
.	TRBJ2-5	.	TRBV27	CASSLSGRLETQYF	TGTGCCAGCAGTTTATCGGGGAGGTTGGAGACCCAGTACTTC
.	TRBJ1-3	many	TRBV6-5	CASSQVSGNTIYF	TGTGCCAGCAGTCAGGTCTCTGGAAACACCATATATTTT
TRBD1	TRBJ1-1	.	TRBV2	CASITRGGYMNTEAFF	TGTGCCAGCATAACCAGGGGGGGGTACATGAACACTGAAGCTTTCTTT
TRBD1	TRBJ1-3	.	TRBV28	CASSLRQGVGNTIYF	TGTGCCAGCAGTTTAAGGCAGGGGGTTGGAAACACCATATATTTT
TRBD2	TRBJ2-2	.	TRBV15	CATSRARTSGTGELFF	TGTGCCACCAGCAGAGCTAGGACTAGCGGGACCGGGGAGCTGTTTTTT
TRBD1	TRBJ2-7	.	TRBV11-3	CASSFQQGGEQYF	TGTGCCAGCAGCTTTCAACAGGGGGGCGAGCAGTACTTC
.	TRBJ2-3	few	TRBV29-1	CSVRWGASTDTQYF	TGCAGCGTCAGGTGGGGAGCGAGCACAGATACGCAGTATTTT
TRBD2	TRBJ2-1	few	TRBV4-2	CASSQVQREGPQNEQFF	TGTGCCAGCAGCCAAGTGCAGCGGGAGGGCCCTCAAAATGAGCAGTTCTTC
.	TRBJ1-1	.	TRBV7-2	CASSSLTAIGNTEAFF	TGTGCCAGCAGCTCCCTGACGGCCATCGGGAACACTGAAGCTTTCTTT
.	TRBJ1-2	few	TRBV14	CASSQIQGYGYTF	TGTGCCAGCAGCCAAATACAGGGTTATGGCTACACCTTC
TRBD2	TRBJ2-7	.	TRBV2	CASSETSGRHEQYF	TGTGCCAGCAGTGAGACTAGCGGGAGGCACGAGCAGTACTTC
.	TRBJ2-7	few	TRBV19	CASQEGEGASYEQYF	TGTGCCAGTCAAGAGGGGGAAGGGGCTTCCTACGAGCAGTACTTC
TRBD1	TRBJ2-7	.	TRBV19	CASSMRGQGYEQYF	TGTGCCAGTAGTATGAGGGGACAGGGATACGAGCAGTACTTC
TRBD2	TRBJ2-4	many	TRBV28	CASSGAGDLKNIQYF	TGTGCCAGCAGTGGGGCGGGGGATCTCAAAAACATTCAGTACTTC
.	TRBJ2-1	.	TRBV4-3	CASSQPGTSGEQFF	TGCGCCAGCAGCCAACCTGGGACTTCGGGTGAGCAGTTCTTC
.	TRBJ2-5	few	TRBV6-5	CASSSQRGQETQYF	TGTGCCAGCAGTTCACAAAGGGGTCAAGAGACCCAGTACTTC
.	TRBJ2-7	few	TRBV15	CATSRTGTRSNEQYF	TGTGCCACCAGCAGAACCGGGACAAGGTCAAACGAGCAGTACTTC
.	TRBJ1-5	few	TRBV7-9	CASSLLREPQHF	TGTGCCAGCAGCCTTTTAAGGGAGCCCCAGCATTTT
.	TRBJ2-7	.	TRBV7-8	CASSWIRDTGLGQYF	TGTGCCAGCAGCTGGATCCGGGACACGGGTCTAGGTCAGTACTTC